Here is one T cell receptor (beta chain) with its context. The antigen it binds to is not known. Per-base quality was not reported, and no clone a single base away is much larger than it. CDR1 is given as KGHSH and CDR2 as LQKENI, both from the germline V gene. The CDR3 runs 17 residues from the cysteine to the phenylalanine. CDR3 DNA is the only sequence kept; it has 51 bases, read in frame from the first base. Trimming costs V 3 bases and J 4 bases, and their ends lie 19 bases apart. The sample is drawn from a study of regulatory and conventional T cells in RAG deficiency (dated by TCRdb to the late 2010s). Broadly, across the study: To compare the diversity and composition of the repertoires of Treg, conventional CD4+ and CD8+ T cells between RAG-deficient patients and healthy controls, the study applied high-throughput TCR beta sequencing.

The library was built by means of the immunoSEQ multiplex PCR assay. Genomic DNA from the sorted T-cell subsets was used to amplify rearranged TCR beta chain products, which were then sequenced. In the source study's methods: Shannon entropy and Simpson indices were used to measure the diversity of productive TCR beta rearrangements in each repertoire. To gauge clonal expansion, the frequencies of the 100 most abundant productive TCR beta clonotypes among total reads were added together. The TRB repertoires were scored with a self-reactivity index that is based on amino acid usage at CDR3beta positions 6 and 7. Two-way ANOVA was applied to the repertoire analyses, whereas Student t or Mann-Whitney tests were applied to the flow cytometric analyses. In its TCRdb copy, this immuneACCESS table keeps in-frame sequences only and misses some clones. Where compared with another copy, unresolved V genes explain less than half of these, and the others have no known cause. V and J calls and clone size are copied from that table; D and trimming were computed from the DNA. This sample is represented by about 20,000 clones; about nine tenths of them were singletons. Approximately 1.4% of the sample is held by the ten biggest clonotypes.

Findings and caveats that apply to the study as a whole: Compared with controls, Omenn syndrome and CID/AS patients had about 100-fold fewer unique TCR beta sequences in Treg cells, whereas the reduction in the other subsets was approximately 10-fold. Rather than being bona fide Treg cells, the sorted CD25-high CD127-low cells in Omenn syndrome patients may represent peripherally activated cells. For some subjects, some analyses of T-cell subsets were not performed. RAG-deficient patients showed markedly lower Shannon entropy and higher Simpson indices than control T-cell subpopulations. Shorter CDR3 lengths were found in all patient T-cell subsets, and >85% Treg-Tconv repertoire overlap at nucleotide and amino acid level was observed in Omenn syndrome patients.

Regulatory T cells were purified from blood as CD4+CD25-high CD127-low cells before genomic DNA extraction. For repertoire analyses, the comparison group consisted of about eight healthy control donors. The data also belong to a second study, concerning regulatory T cells. As described in the second report: In the multiplex PCR, 52 forward TRBV primers and 13 reverse TRBJ primers were used, and assay-based and computational corrections were applied for amplification bias. In patients, repertoires had restricted unique TRB V-J pairs and skewed V and J gene usage, with regulatory T cells showing the most marked changes. T-cell receptor beta repertoires of sorted regulatory, conventional CD4+ and CD8+ T cells were compared between CD3G-deficient patients and healthy controls. Peripheral blood mononuclear cells were isolated by Ficoll density separation. Rearranged TRB loci were amplified from genomic DNA by multiplex PCR within the immunoSEQ assay. TRB amplicons were sequenced using an Illumina HiSeq platform. Custom algorithms error-filtered the raw sequences and aligned the raw sequences to reference gene sequences, after which the immunoSEQ online tools were used for analysis. The frequencies of productive and nonproductive TRB rearrangements were evaluated among unique sequences as well as among total sequences. Prism software was used to run t tests, Mann-Whitney tests or two-way ANOVA for comparisons between groups.

The sample taken for sequencing was Tregs sorted from blood. The sequence derives from a human donor in good health. The chain uses TRBV18 and TRBJ1-3, and possibly TRBD1, on 5 matching bases. The CDR3 in this case is CASSPGVGTGEGNTIYF. In nucleotide form, the sequence is TGTGCCAGCTCACCTGGAGTCGGGACCGGCGAGGGAAACACCATATATTTT. Beyond the CDR3, the reference TRBV18 and TRBJ1-3 genes provide the residues; the full variable domain reads: NAGVMQNPRHLVRRRGQEARLRCSPMKGHSHVYWYRQLPEEGLKFMVYLQKENIIDESGMPKERFSAEFPKEGPSILRIQQVVRGDSAAYFCASSPGVGTGEGNTIYFGEGSWLTVV.